These T cell receptor beta chains were read from a single sample in a study of cytomegalovirus exposure and HLA in healthy donors. Generated by immunoSEQ multiplex PCR, the TCRdb table keeps only in-frame clones and is missing some. The sample comprises fewer than 150,000 clones, 55% to 80% of which are singletons, and approximately 14% rests with the top ten. The sample consisted of PBMCs. Receptors originate from a human donor in good health. The CDR3 runs from the conserved cysteine through the conserved F or W. The order of the fields is J gene, D gene, clone size, V gene, CDR3 DNA, CDR3 protein. D genes are given only for firm matches. A row's size may be missing; if present it is once, few, many or a size class.

j_call: TRBJ2-5
d_call: TRBD2
clone_size: NA
v_call: TRBV7-6
cdr3_nt: TGTGCCAGCAGCTTAATAATAGCGGGGCCGGGGGAGACCCAGTACTTC
cdr3_aa: CASSLIIAGPGETQYF

j_call: TRBJ1-4
d_call: NA
clone_size: few
v_call: TRBV19
cdr3_nt: TGTGCCAGTAGCAAGCCGGGGGGGCTTAATGAAAAACTGTTTTTT
cdr3_aa: CASSKPGGLNEKLFF

j_call: TRBJ2-7
d_call: NA
clone_size: NA
v_call: TRBV11-2
cdr3_nt: TGTGCCAGCAGCTTTATGAGGGAGTCTCGGGGCGAGCAGTACTTC
cdr3_aa: CASSFMRESRGEQYF

j_call: TRBJ2-7
d_call: NA
clone_size: NA
v_call: TRBV6-1
cdr3_nt: TGTGCCAGCAGTGGCTACAGGAGGGCCTACGAGCAGTACTTC
cdr3_aa: CASSGYRRAYEQYF

j_call: TRBJ2-5
d_call: NA
clone_size: few
v_call: TRBV5-1
cdr3_nt: TGCGCCAGCAGCCCTGATACAGGGTTAGAGACCCAGTACTTC
cdr3_aa: CASSPDTGLETQYF

j_call: TRBJ2-1
d_call: TRBD2
clone_size: NA
v_call: TRBV5-6
cdr3_nt: TGTGCCAGCAGCTTGGAGGTAGGGACTAGCAATGAGCAGTTCTTC
cdr3_aa: CASSLEVGTSNEQFF

j_call: TRBJ2-5
d_call: NA
clone_size: few
v_call: TRBV9
cdr3_nt: TGTGCCAGCAGCGTAGGGGCAGGCCAAGAGACCCAGTACTTC
cdr3_aa: CASSVGAGQETQYF

j_call: TRBJ1-1
d_call: NA
clone_size: NA
v_call: TRBV28
cdr3_nt: TGTGCCAGCAGTTTAGTAGTTGGGCAGATGAACACTGAAGCTTTCTTT
cdr3_aa: CASSLVVGQMNTEAFF

j_call: TRBJ2-7
d_call: NA
clone_size: NA
v_call: TRBV5-1
cdr3_nt: TGCGCCAGCAGCTTCTCCCCTCTGGCTGAGCAGTACTTC
cdr3_aa: CASSFSPLAEQYF

j_call: TRBJ1-5
d_call: NA
clone_size: NA
v_call: TRBV4-1
cdr3_nt: TGCGCCAGCAGCCAAGAACCAATAGGCAATCAGCCCCAGCATTTT
cdr3_aa: CASSQEPIGNQPQHF

j_call: TRBJ1-5
d_call: TRBD1
clone_size: NA
v_call: TRBV19
cdr3_nt: TGTGCCAGTAGAGGACAGGGGCAGAATCAGCCCCAGCATTTT
cdr3_aa: CASRGQGQNQPQHF

j_call: TRBJ2-7
d_call: TRBD1
clone_size: NA
v_call: TRBV5-4
cdr3_nt: TGTGCCAGCAGCTTAGGCCAGGGGGTCAACGAGCAGTACTTC
cdr3_aa: CASSLGQGVNEQYF

j_call: TRBJ1-5
d_call: NA
clone_size: NA
v_call: TRBV21-1
cdr3_nt: TGTGCCAGCAGCAAATCCATTCCCGGGACAGGGGGACATCAGCCCCAGCATTTT
cdr3_aa: CASSKSIPGTGGHQPQHF

j_call: TRBJ2-5
d_call: TRBD2
clone_size: NA
v_call: TRBV28
cdr3_nt: TGTGCCAGCACCCCTAGCGGGGGCCGAGAGACCCAGTACTTC
cdr3_aa: CASTPSGGRETQYF

j_call: TRBJ2-2
d_call: NA
clone_size: NA
v_call: TRBV19
cdr3_nt: TGTGCCAGTAGTATAGATCGGCGGGGATTAAACACCGGGGAGCTGTTTTTT
cdr3_aa: CASSIDRRGLNTGELFF

j_call: TRBJ1-2
d_call: TRBD1
clone_size: NA
v_call: TRBV6-5
cdr3_nt: TGTGCCAGCAGTTTCTCCCGGGACAGGGGAGGCTACACCTTC
cdr3_aa: CASSFSRDRGGYTF

j_call: TRBJ1-4
d_call: NA
clone_size: once
v_call: TRBV19
cdr3_nt: TGTGCCAGTAAGCAGGGGAGTGAAAAACTGTTTTTT
cdr3_aa: CASKQGSEKLFF

j_call: TRBJ2-5
d_call: TRBD2
clone_size: NA
v_call: TRBV2
cdr3_nt: TGTGCCAGCAGTGGGACTAGCGGGGGGTGGGAGACCCAGTACTTC
cdr3_aa: CASSGTSGGWETQYF

j_call: TRBJ2-5
d_call: NA
clone_size: NA
v_call: TRBV10-3
cdr3_nt: TGTGCCATCAGTGAGCCGACATCTCGGGAGACCCAGTACTTC
cdr3_aa: CAISEPTSRETQYF

j_call: TRBJ2-1
d_call: TRBD2
clone_size: NA
v_call: TRBV27
cdr3_nt: TGTGCCAGCAGTTTAAAGGGACTAGCGGGGGGGCCAGGCTACAATGAGCAGTTCTTC
cdr3_aa: CASSLKGLAGGPGYNEQFF

j_call: TRBJ1-6
d_call: NA
clone_size: few
v_call: TRBV28
cdr3_nt: TGTGCCAGCAGTGAGTGGCAGGGGAATTCACCCCTCCACTTT
cdr3_aa: CASSEWQGNSPLHF

j_call: TRBJ2-5
d_call: TRBD2
clone_size: NA
v_call: TRBV5-4
cdr3_nt: TGTGCCAGCATCTCCGGGTGGCAGGGAGGGGAGACCCAGTACTTC
cdr3_aa: CASISGWQGGETQYF

j_call: TRBJ1-6
d_call: TRBD1
clone_size: NA
v_call: TRBV6-1
cdr3_nt: TGTGCCGGCAGTGAAGTAAGGGGGCCTAATTCACCCCTCCACTTT
cdr3_aa: CAGSEVRGPNSPLHF

j_call: TRBJ2-5
d_call: TRBD2
clone_size: NA
v_call: TRBV19
cdr3_nt: TGTGCCAGTCGAACTAGCGGGGGGGAGACCCAGTACTTC
cdr3_aa: CASRTSGGETQYF

j_call: TRBJ2-3
d_call: TRBD1
clone_size: NA
v_call: TRBV6-5
cdr3_nt: TGTGCCAGCAGTTACGCCGGGACAGCCACAGATACGCAGTATTTT
cdr3_aa: CASSYAGTATDTQYF

j_call: TRBJ2-6
d_call: TRBD1
clone_size: NA
v_call: TRBV7-9
cdr3_nt: TGTGCCAGCAGGGCGACAGGGCTTTACTCTGGGGCCAACGTCCTGACTTTC
cdr3_aa: CASRATGLYSGANVLTF

j_call: TRBJ1-2
d_call: NA
clone_size: NA
v_call: TRBV28
cdr3_nt: TGTGCCAGCAGCGCGGGGGGCAATGGCTACACCTTC
cdr3_aa: CASSAGGNGYTF

j_call: TRBJ1-4
d_call: NA
clone_size: once
v_call: TRBV7-2
cdr3_nt: TGTGCCAGCAGCCGAACGGTCGATCGGAGGGATGAAAAACTGTTTTTT
cdr3_aa: CASSRTVDRRDEKLFF

j_call: TRBJ2-3
d_call: TRBD2
clone_size: NA
v_call: TRBV4-2
cdr3_nt: TGTGCCAGCAGCCTAGCGGGGGGGCTTTCGAGCACAGATACGCAGTATTTT
cdr3_aa: CASSLAGGLSSTDTQYF

j_call: TRBJ2-1
d_call: NA
clone_size: NA
v_call: TRBV29-1
cdr3_nt: TGCAGCGTTGAAGTCGCCGAGGCGGCTGAGCAGTTCTTC
cdr3_aa: CSVEVAEAAEQFF

j_call: TRBJ2-1
d_call: NA
clone_size: NA
v_call: TRBV5-6
cdr3_nt: TGTGCCAGCAGGGCTCTCAACAATGAGCAGTTCTTC
cdr3_aa: CASRALNNEQFF

j_call: TRBJ1-2
d_call: TRBD1
clone_size: few
v_call: TRBV28
cdr3_nt: TGTGCCAGCAGCCCTTTGACAGGGGTTATAGATGGCTACACCTTC
cdr3_aa: CASSPLTGVIDGYTF

j_call: TRBJ1-6
d_call: TRBD1
clone_size: NA
v_call: TRBV9
cdr3_nt: TGTGCCAGCAGCGTGTTGACAGGGTGGAGTTCACCCCTCCACTTT
cdr3_aa: CASSVLTGWSSPLHF

j_call: TRBJ1-1
d_call: NA
clone_size: NA
v_call: TRBV19
cdr3_nt: TGTGCCAGTAAAAAATGGGAGGACGACACTGAAGCTTTCTTT
cdr3_aa: CASKKWEDDTEAFF

j_call: TRBJ2-7
d_call: NA
clone_size: once
v_call: TRBV6-1
cdr3_nt: TGTGCCAGCAGACAGGGGGGGACCTACGAGCAGTACTTC
cdr3_aa: CASRQGGTYEQYF

j_call: TRBJ1-1
d_call: NA
clone_size: once
v_call: TRBV29-1
cdr3_nt: TGCAGCGTTGAAAGTCCAGGGCGAACTGAAGCTTTCTTT
cdr3_aa: CSVESPGRTEAFF

j_call: TRBJ2-6
d_call: TRBD2
clone_size: few
v_call: TRBV7-9
cdr3_nt: TGTGCCAGCAGCTTGAGTCGGCTAGCGGACTACTCTGGGGCCAACGTCCTGACTTTC
cdr3_aa: CASSLSRLADYSGANVLTF

j_call: TRBJ2-3
d_call: NA
clone_size: NA
v_call: TRBV2
cdr3_nt: TGTGCCAGCAGTGTGAGAGATACGCAGTATTTT
cdr3_aa: CASSVRDTQYF

j_call: TRBJ1-1
d_call: NA
clone_size: NA
v_call: TRBV5-1
cdr3_nt: TGCGCCAGCAGCAGGGAGACGAACACTGAAGCTTTCTTT
cdr3_aa: CASSRETNTEAFF

j_call: TRBJ2-3
d_call: NA
clone_size: NA
v_call: TRBV5-1
cdr3_nt: TGCGCCAGCAGTAGCGGGACAGGCACAGATACGCAGTATTTT
cdr3_aa: CASSSGTGTDTQYF

j_call: TRBJ2-3
d_call: TRBD2
clone_size: NA
v_call: TRBV27
cdr3_nt: TGTGCCAGCAGTCCCTTGGGGGGGACCACAGATACGCAGTATTTT
cdr3_aa: CASSPLGGTTDTQYF

j_call: TRBJ2-5
d_call: NA
clone_size: NA
v_call: TRBV12-2
cdr3_nt: TGTCCTACATTCGGGCAAGAGACCCAGTACTTC
cdr3_aa: CPTFGQETQYF